What follows are 21 T cell receptor beta chains derived from one specimen sequenced in a study of cytomegalovirus exposure and HLA in healthy donors. Amplification used 60 Vbeta primers and 13 Jbeta primers. TCRdb's copy holds only in-frame clones and misses some; the assay was immunoSEQ multiplex PCR. The repertoire holds roughly 190,000 clones, about three quarters seen once, with approximately 2.1% in the top ten. The sample consisted of PBMCs. These receptors were collected from a woman in her 30s in good health and CMV-seropositive.

This clone has more than one count but fewer than ten. V gene TRBV4-2 combines with J gene TRBJ1-6, with 10 positions matching TRBD1. With 0 bases clipped from V and 13 bases from J, the junction kept 15 bases outside the gene matches. The CDR3 runs to 18 residues. Per germline, CDR1 LGHNA and CDR2 YNFKEQ. The CDR3 bases are TGTGCCAGCAGCCAAGATCGAGGGGGGACAGGGGCATTTTCTCCCCTCCACTTT. Protein sequence: CASSQDRGGTGAFSPLHF.

This clone was seen only a few times. J is TRBJ2-5 and V is TRBV7-9, with TRBD1 matching 8 bases. J was trimmed by 5 bases and V by 5 bases; bases with no gene match: 22. Germline V CDR1 and CDR2: SEHNR, FQNEAQ (reference sequence). CDR3 size: 19 residues. CDR3 bases: TGTGCCAGCAGCCGGGCTCGGGGTATTAAGACAGGGGAGGAGGAGACCCAGTACTTC. Translation gives CASSRARGIKTGEEETQYF.

The chain is built from TRBV5-1 and TRBJ2-1; perhaps TRBD1 as D (6 bases). Trimming stripped 4 bases from V and 5 bases from J, with 13 bases between. The CDR3 sequence is 14 residues long. Per germline, CDR1 SGHRS and CDR2 YFSETQ. The CDR3 region is CASSPWTANNEQFF. The CDR3 region has the DNA TGCGCCAGCAGCCCATGGACAGCTAACAATGAGCAGTTCTTC.

This clone has only a few counts. The genes are TRBV2 and TRBJ1-1; 10 nucleotides match TRBD1. With V trimmed by 4 bases and J by 0 bases, 5 bases remained unmatched. The CDR3 contains 16 residues. CDR1 SNHLY and CDR2 FYNNEI come from the germline V gene. In DNA form, the CDR3 reads TGTGCCAGCAGTGGGGACAGGGGCTTAGTGAACACTGAAGCTTTCTTT. It yields the protein CASSGDRGLVNTEAFF.

The J gene is TRBJ2-3, the V gene TRBV5-1; 9 bases match TRBD2. J gave up 7 bases and V 4 bases, and 10 bases lay outside the gene matches. Germline CDR1 is SGHRS and CDR2 is YFSETQ. CDR3 length: 15 residues. CDR3 amino acids: CASSAFSGSWNTQYF. Here the CDR3 DNA reads TGCGCCAGCAGCGCCTTTAGCGGGAGTTGGAATACGCAGTATTTT.

The chain combines TRBV5-1 with TRBJ2-7, with D perhaps matching TRBD2 (5 bases). The CDR3 is made up of 14 amino acids. V dropped 2 bases and J dropped 2 bases, with 11 bases sitting between them. From germline, CDR1 is SGHRS and CDR2 YFSETQ. In nucleotides, the CDR3 is TGCGCCAGCAGCTTTTCCGGGAACCCCTACGAGCAGTACTTC. Amino acid sequence: CASSFSGNPYEQYF.

V gene TRBV30 combines with J gene TRBJ2-3; D gene unclear. V lost 0 bases, J lost 6 bases, and 10 bases lay in between. The CDR3 runs to 13 residues. The V gene's germline CDR1 is GTSNPN and CDR2 SVGIG (reference sequence). The CDR3 DNA follows: TGTGCCTGGAGTGTACAAGATCTGGATACGCAGTATTTT. Amino acids: CAWSVQDLDTQYF.

The genes are TRBV28 and TRBJ2-7; the match to TRBD1 covers 8 bases. The CDR3 spans 15 residues. The J segment lost 0 bases and the V segment lost 1 base, leaving 2 bases of the junction unmatched. Per the germline V gene, CDR1 is MDHEN and CDR2 is SYDVKM. The CDR3 DNA reads as TGTGCCAGCAGTTTATTCGGGACAGGCTCCTACGAGCAGTACTTC. It yields the protein CASSLFGTGSYEQYF. The entire variable domain, with the rest obtained from reference TRBV28 and TRBJ2-7, is as follows: DVKVTQSSRYLVKRTGEKVFLECVQDMDHENMFWYRQDPGLGLRLIYFSYDVKMKEKGDIPEGYSVSREKKERFSLILESASTNQTSMYLCASSLFGTGSYEQYFGPGTRLTVT.

The chain links TRBV6-4 to TRBJ2-3; D is ambiguous. The CDR3 runs to 13 residues. The germline CDR1 and CDR2 sequences are MRHNA and SNTAGT. The ends were cut back, 0 bases at V and 5 bases at J, with 6 bases in the middle. The CDR3: CASSDSGRDTQYF. The CDR3 region has the DNA TGTGCCAGCAGTGACTCGGGCAGAGATACGCAGTATTTT.

The gene calls are TRBV4-2 and TRBJ2-7; D perhaps matches TRBD1 (5 bases). V was pared by 0 bases and J by 5 bases, with 8 bases between. From germline, CDR1 is LGHNA and CDR2 YNFKEQ. This CDR3 has 13 residues. Here the CDR3 DNA reads TGTGCCAGCAGCCAAGATGCCAGGGACGAGCAGTACTTC. Encoded protein: CASSQDARDEQYF.

V is TRBV19 and J is TRBJ2-1, with 13 bases aligning to TRBD2. This CDR3 has 16 amino acids. V dropped 9 bases and J dropped 6; count of bases not matched to a gene: 11. Germline CDR1 LNHDA, CDR2 SQIVND (reference sequence). CDR3 bases: TGTGCCAGCACCGAACTAGCGGGGGGGCCTAGCAATGAGCAGTTCTTC. Translation gives CASTELAGGPSNEQFF.

The chain is built from TRBV5-6 and TRBJ2-2, with TRBD2 identical over 8 bases. The junction had 20 bases not matched to a gene; V was cut back by 4 bases and J by 6 bases. CDR1 SGHDT and CDR2 YYEEEE come from the germline V gene. This CDR3 contains 19 residues. The CDR3 bases are TGTGCCAGCAGCCCGAGGTGGGCCGGGGGGGCCCGTTTGGCCGGGGAGCTGTTTTTT. Encoded protein: CASSPRWAGGARLAGELFF.

This clone has only a few counts. The genes are TRBV10-3 and TRBJ1-1; 9 positions agree with TRBD1. V lost 10 bases and J lost 11; bases outside the gene matches: 14. This CDR3 is 13 amino acids long. Germline V lookup: CDR1 ENHRY, CDR2 SYGVKD. CDR3 bases: TGTGCCAAATTCTACAGGGGGCGGATGGCCGCTTTCTTT. This codes for CAKFYRGRMAAFF.

The V gene is TRBV5-4, the J gene TRBJ2-2, with 10 nucleotides matching TRBD1. V trimming: 4 bases; J trimming: 3 bases; junction bases outside the gene matches: 6. Germline-derived CDR1 and CDR2 are SGHNT and YYREEE (reference sequence). This CDR3 spans 16 amino acids. The CDR3 protein is CASSHKDRGDTGELFF. CDR3 nucleotide sequence: TGTGCCAGCAGCCATAAGGACAGGGGGGACACCGGGGAGCTGTTTTTT.

The chain recombines TRBV27 with TRBJ2-7, with a weak D call TRBD1 (6 bases). Looked up from germline, CDR1 is MNHEY and CDR2 is SMNVEV (reference sequence). The CDR3 contains 17 residues. The V end lost 6 bases, the J end lost 0 bases, and 21 bases lay between the germline ends. The CDR3 bases are TGTGCCAGCAGCAAAAGGCCCCCAGACAGGAGCTCCTACGAGCAGTACTTC. Translation gives CASSKRPPDRSSYEQYF.

The chain recombines TRBV5-1 with TRBJ1-2, with D unresolved. Germline V gene data show CDR1 as SGHRS and CDR2 as YFSETQ. This CDR3 region has 14 residues. The germline V and J ends were trimmed by 0 bases and 3 bases, with 9 bases remaining between them. In nucleotides, the CDR3 is TGCGCCAGCAGCTTGGCTCCGGGTGACTATGGCTACACCTTC. Protein: CASSLAPGDYGYTF.

In its sample, this clone was seen a few times. The chain is built from TRBV30 and TRBJ2-2; 8 bases line up with TRBD2. The J segment lost 6 bases and the V segment lost 0 bases, leaving 9 bases of the junction unmatched. The CDR3 sequence is 16 residues long. Germline CDR1 is GTSNPN and CDR2 is SVGIG (reference sequence). CDR3 region: CAWSVHSTSAAGELFF. The CDR3 bases are TGTGCCTGGAGTGTACACTCGACTAGCGCGGCCGGGGAGCTGTTTTTT. The variable domain in full, completed from reference TRBV30 and TRBJ2-2, reads SQTIHQWPATLVQPVGSPLSLECTVEGTSNPNLYWYRQAAGRGLQLLFYSVGIGQISSEVPQNLSASRPQDRQFILSSKKLLLSDSGFYLCAWSVHSTSAAGELFFGEGSRLTVL.

This clone was counted a few times. The chain has TRBV15 and TRBJ2-5, with 8 bases identical to TRBD2. The ends lost 1 base at V and 6 bases at J; junction bases unmatched: 4. CDR3 size: 14 residues. CDR1 and CDR2 (germline): LNHNV, YYDKDF (reference sequence). The CDR3 DNA is TGTGCCACCAGCAGAGTCGGGGGGGCGCAGACCCAGTACTTC. Translation gives CATSRVGGAQTQYF.

Only one count was recorded for this clone. The chain recombines TRBV21-1 with TRBJ2-7; the table gives TRBD1 as D, unverified against the DNA. TRBV21-1 is recorded as a pseudogene. The CDR3 consists of 13 residues. The CDR3 coding sequence is TGTGCCAGCAAAGAAGGGGTTCCCTACGAGCAGTACTTC. Amino acids: CASKEGVPYEQYF.

This clone has only one observation. V and J are TRBV4-2 and TRBJ2-3; tentatively, D is TRBD1 (6 bases). V shed 0 bases and J shed 3 bases, with 13 bases lying between them. Germline V CDR1 and CDR2: LGHNA, YNFKEQ. The CDR3 has 16 residues. For the CDR3, the DNA is TGTGCCAGCAGCCAAGATACAGGGTTGGGGACAGATACGCAGTATTTT. This gives the protein CASSQDTGLGTDTQYF.

The CDR3 reads CASSLDRTTGYTF. In DNA form, the CDR3 reads TGTGCCAGCTCCCTCGACAGGACCACTGGCTACACCTTC. This sequence joins TRBV18 and TRBJ1-2, with D possibly TRBD1 on 6 matching bases. Deletions cut 6 bases from V and 7 bases from J, with 15 bases between. The CDR3 length is 13 residues. The germline CDR1 and CDR2 sequences are KGHSH and LQKENI.